Ten or more counts support the clone carrying this T cell receptor (beta chain). Its antigen is currently unknown. One entry per CDR3 protein, called by TCRdb with MiXCR from the reads. The sample lists some 350,000 distinct CDR3 sequences, 25% to 30% occurring once. This record comes from a study of T cell repertoires in cytomegalovirus infection. Study-level background: The study used recently identified HLA-C-restricted and well-studied HLA-B-restricted CMV epitopes. In public TCR beta signatures, there were indications of both CMV infection and matching HLA type.

Germline assignment: CDR1 SGHTA and CDR2 FQGNSA. V lost 5 bases to trimming and J lost 5 bases; unmatched junction nucleotides: 11. The CDR3 is 15 amino acids. Study outcomes and limitations: Frequencies of public TCR beta families were cumulated, and this identified carriers of CMV plus the relevant HLA. Dominant in the ex vivo response were TCR beta clonotypes restricted by HLA-C and specific for CMV.

The material was cultured PBMCs, obtained from culture after CMV antigen stimulation. The gene calls are TRBV7-2 and TRBJ2-5; 7 nucleotides agree with TRBD1. The receptor comes from a human donor in good health (CMV status not recorded). Some clones in this sample may be carry-over from other donors' samples. CDR3 amino acids: CASSQRQGRQETQYF. CDR3 bases: TGTGCCAGCAGCCAGCGACAGGGAAGGCAGGAGACCCAGTACTTC. The variable domain in full, with the rest retrieved from reference TRBV7-2 and TRBJ2-5, is GAGVSQSPSNKVTEKGKDVELRCDPISGHTALYWYRQSLGQGLEFLIYFQGNSAPDKSGLPSDRFSAERTGGSVSTLTIQRTQQEDSAVYLCASSQRQGRQETQYFGPGTRLLVL.